The 26 T cell receptor beta chains listed next were all sequenced from one sample in a study of shared clonotypes between healthy human individuals. The data were produced by immunoSEQ multiplex PCR, yet TCRdb's version contains in-frame clones alone and is incomplete. The data show more than 900,000 clones, with more than 75% seen just once and roughly 0.61% held by the top ten. The specimen was memory CD4+ T cells from PBMCs. Subset: CD45RA-negative fraction. The receptor source for this set is a man aged 18 to 29 in good health. Some clones in this sample may be carry-over from other donors' samples.

The chain has TRBV25-1 and TRBJ2-2; no clear D gene. Per the germline V gene, CDR1 is MGHDK and CDR2 is SYGVNS. This CDR3 spans 12 amino acids. V gave up 10 bases and J gave up 4 bases, with 10 bases separating them. CDR3 loop: CATISATGELFF. In nucleotides, the CDR3 is TGTGCCACGATTTCGGCCACCGGGGAGCTGTTTTTT.

About this clone itself: Other DNA sequences from this sample encode an identical CDR3 as well. The chain joins TRBV28 to TRBJ2-3; the D is unclear. This CDR3 comprises 12 residues. In germline, CDR1 is MDHEN, CDR2 SYDVKM. V lost 6 bases to trimming and J lost 0 bases, with 4 bases between them. CDR3 sequence: CASRLSTDTQYF. In DNA form, the CDR3 reads TGTGCCAGCAGACTGAGCACAGATACGCAGTATTTT.

This CDR3 is CASSLPGQARWVDDYEQYF. CDR3 nucleotide sequence: TGTGCCAGCAGTCTCCCCGGACAGGCCCGCTGGGTGGATGACTACGAGCAGTACTTC. The chain carries TRBV28 and TRBJ2-7, with 7 bases fitting TRBD1. Trimming removed 5 bases from V and 3 bases from J; junction bases left unmatched: 22. Germline values: CDR1 MDHEN, CDR2 SYDVKM. The CDR3 runs to 19 residues.

Ten or more counts support this clone. The CDR3 DNA reads TGTGCCAGCGCGTCGACTAGCGGGTTGACAGATACGCAGTATTTT. It specifies CASASTSGLTDTQYF. The gene calls are TRBV28 and TRBJ2-3, with 10 bases that match TRBD2. The length of the CDR3 is 15 residues. Germline V lookup: CDR1 MDHEN, CDR2 SYDVKM. V gave up 8 bases and J gave up 3 bases; unmatched junction bases: 8. Together with reference TRBV28 and TRBJ2-3, the CDR3 gives the full variable domain: DVKVTQSSRYLVKRTGEKVFLECVQDMDHENMFWYRQDPGLGLRLIYFSYDVKMKEKGDIPEGYSVSREKKERFSLILESASTNQTSMYLCASASTSGLTDTQYFGPGTRLTVL.

The V gene is TRBV2, the J gene TRBJ1-2; TRBD1 matches 8 bases. CDR3 length: 14 residues. In germline, CDR1 is SNHLY, CDR2 FYNNEI. V lost 6 bases and J lost 7; bases outside the gene matches: 10. The CDR3: CASRPDRVGFGYTF. The CDR3 DNA reads TGTGCCAGCAGGCCGGACAGGGTTGGTTTTGGCTACACCTTC.

The chain recombines TRBV5-4 with TRBJ2-7; D gene unclear. This CDR3 is built from 14 residues. Germline lookup yields CDR1 SGHNT and CDR2 YYREEE (reference sequence). Trimming shortened V by 3 bases and J by 0 bases, and 10 bases separated the two germline ends. This CDR3 reads CASSSGKSSYEQYF. CDR3 coding DNA: TGTGCCAGCAGCTCAGGCAAGAGCTCCTACGAGCAGTACTTC.

This clone has more than one count but fewer than ten. The rearrangement links TRBV11-2 to TRBJ2-5; 12 positions match TRBD2. J was trimmed by 2 bases and V by 1 base; bases with no gene match: 5. The CDR3 is 17 residues long. Germline-derived CDR1 and CDR2 are SGHAT and FQNNGV. CDR3 sequence: CASSLGDLAGGQETQYF. The CDR3 DNA reads as TGTGCCAGCAGCTTAGGGGATCTAGCGGGAGGGCAAGAGACCCAGTACTTC.

This clone showed up just a few times. This specimen includes other DNA sequences encoding the same CDR3. The genes are TRBV4-2 and TRBJ2-1; 10 bases fit TRBD2. V lost 0 bases to trimming and J lost 8 bases; unmatched junction nucleotides: 4. CDR3 length: 15 amino acids. Per germline, CDR1 LGHNA and CDR2 YNFKEQ. CDR3 sequence (DNA): TGTGCCAGCAGCCAAGAATCCCTAGCGGGAGATGAGCAGTTCTTC. It codes for CASSQESLAGDEQFF.

The J gene is TRBJ2-3, the V gene TRBV5-6, with a possible D match to TRBD1 (5 bases). V lost 4 bases, J lost 4 bases, and 10 bases lay in between. The CDR3 has 13 amino acids. From germline, CDR1 is SGHDT and CDR2 YYEEEE. CDR3 DNA: TGTGCCAGCAGCATGAAAGGGGCAGATACGCAGTATTTT. It translates to CASSMKGADTQYF.

This clone was seen only a few times. This chain connects TRBV29-1 to TRBJ1-1; 7 bases match TRBD1. The CDR3 loop spans 12 amino acids. Trimming took 7 bases from V and 6 from J; bases not matched to a gene: 8. Germline V gene data show CDR1 as SQVTM and CDR2 as ANQGSEA. CDR3 region: CSAIRGRAEAFF. The CDR3 coding sequence is TGCAGCGCGATCAGGGGGAGGGCTGAAGCTTTCTTT. Full variable domain (outside the CDR3, taken from reference TRBV29-1 and TRBJ1-1): SAVISQKPSRDICQRGTSLTIQCQVDSQVTMMFWYRQQPGQSLTLIATANQGSEATYESGFVIDKFPISRPNLTFSTLTVSNMSPEDSSIYLCSAIRGRAEAFFGQGTRLTVV.

The J gene is TRBJ1-1, the V gene TRBV7-9; tentative D call: TRBD1 (5 bases). There are 14 residues in the CDR3. The ends were cut back, 5 bases at V and 5 bases at J, with 15 bases in the middle. Germline assignment: CDR1 SEHNR and CDR2 FQNEAQ (reference sequence). In DNA, the CDR3 is TGTGCCAGCAGCAGTAGGGGAGTAGGGACTGAAGCTTTCTTT. This encodes CASSSRGVGTEAFF.

The V gene is TRBV27, the J gene TRBJ2-1; 8 nucleotides line up with TRBD2. V lost 1 base, J lost 12 bases, and 8 bases stayed unmatched. The CDR3 is 14 residues long. Per germline, CDR1 MNHEY and CDR2 SMNVEV (reference sequence). CDR3 amino acids: CASSLLGGGRGQFF. CDR3 coding DNA: TGTGCCAGCAGTTTATTGGGCGGGGGGCGAGGGCAGTTCTTC.

The chain joins TRBV16 to TRBJ1-2; the D is unclear. CDR1 and CDR2 (germline): KGHSY, FQNENV. The CDR3 spans 14 residues. V lost 4 bases, J lost 9 bases, and 18 bases lay in between. The CDR3 nucleotides are TGTGCCAGCAGCCGTTCGACCACCCCGGGGAGCTACACCTTC. It yields the protein CASSRSTTPGSYTF.

The chain links TRBV5-1 to TRBJ1-1, with no clear D. Looked up from germline, CDR1 is SGHRS and CDR2 is YFSETQ. The CDR3 runs to 12 residues. Trimming took 3 bases from V and 8 from J, leaving 11 bases between them. CDR3 DNA: TGCGCCAGCAGCTCGACATTAGACGAAGCTTTCTTT. Amino acid sequence: CASSSTLDEAFF.

The chain is built from TRBV18 and TRBJ1-1; D is perhaps TRBD1 (5 bases). V was shortened by 3 bases and J by 4 bases, with 18 bases between the two germline ends. This CDR3 comprises 16 residues. Germline assignment: CDR1 KGHSH and CDR2 LQKENI. In DNA, the CDR3 is TGTGCCAGCTCACCGGGGGGGTCGGAGGTTGTCACTGAAGCTTTCTTT. This codes for CASSPGGSEVVTEAFF.

The chain joins TRBV18 to TRBJ2-7; D gene unclear. CDR3 length: 13 amino acids. V was pared by 3 bases and J by 3 bases, with 9 bases between. Germline V gives CDR1 KGHSH, CDR2 LQKENI. CDR3 amino acids: CASSPVALYEQYF. The DNA for the CDR3 is TGTGCCAGCTCACCTGTGGCCCTCTACGAGCAGTACTTC. Full variable domain (missing parts from reference TRBV18 and TRBJ2-7): NAGVMQNPRHLVRRRGQEARLRCSPMKGHSHVYWYRQLPEEGLKFMVYLQKENIIDESGMPKERFSAEFPKEGPSILRIQQVVRGDSAAYFCASSPVALYEQYFGPGTRLTVT.

V gene TRBV18 combines with J gene TRBJ2-7; 8 positions match TRBD2. J was trimmed by 0 bases and V by 6 bases; bases with no gene match: 7. The length of the CDR3 is 15 residues. Per the germline V gene, CDR1 is KGHSH and CDR2 is LQKENI. CDR3 nucleotide sequence: TGTGCCAGCTCCTCACGGGGGGGAAGCTCCTACGAGCAGTACTTC. This encodes CASSSRGGSSYEQYF.

V usage is TRBV2 and J usage is TRBJ2-1; TRBD2 agrees at 13 bases. V lost 10 bases and J lost 9; bases outside the gene matches: 6. Germline V CDR1 and CDR2: SNHLY, FYNNEI. The CDR3 extends over 13 amino acids. The CDR3 DNA reads as TGTGCCACCGAAAGACTAGCGGGGGGTGAGCAGTTCTTC. It yields the protein CATERLAGGEQFF.

Comments on this clone: This likely stems from a read error, as it lies one base from a far larger clone. V usage is TRBV6-1 and J usage is TRBJ1-1, with D unclear. CDR3 length: 13 amino acids. Trimming took 7 bases from V and 11 from J, leaving 20 bases between them. The germline CDR1 and CDR2 sequences are MNHNS and SASEGT. The CDR3 DNA follows: TGTGCCAGCATCCAATTGCAGACCACGATGGCTTTCTTT. Protein sequence: CASIQLQTTMAFF.

The chain combines TRBV28 with TRBJ2-7, with 12 bases that match TRBD1. The CDR3 spans 16 residues. Germline values: CDR1 MDHEN, CDR2 SYDVKM. The CDR3 DNA follows: TGTGCTTTAGCGGGACAGGGGGCCACTACCCTATACGAGCAGTACTTC. This gives the protein CALAGQGATTLYEQYF.

As to this clone: This sequence may be a read error, since a much larger clone differs from it by one base. This same CDR3 is encoded by further DNA sequences in the sample. This chain joins TRBV7-2 and TRBJ1-5, with D possibly TRBD1 on 5 matching bases. There are 13 residues in the CDR3. Germline CDR1 and CDR2: SGHTA and FQGNSA. V was pared by 0 bases and J by 5 bases, with 5 bases between. CDR3: CASSLAGDQPQHF. CDR3 nucleotides: TGTGCCAGCAGCTTAGCAGGGGATCAGCCCCAGCATTTT.

This rearrangement joins TRBV19 to TRBJ1-4, with no clear D. Trimming cost V 7 bases and J 0 bases, with 12 bases left between them. Germline V gives CDR1 LNHDA, CDR2 SQIVND (reference sequence). The CDR3 covers 15 residues. CDR3 sequence reads: CASTPDGATNEKLFF. CDR3 DNA sequence: TGTGCCAGTACCCCCGACGGAGCAACTAATGAAAAACTGTTTTTT.

V and J are TRBV7-9 and TRBJ1-2; tentatively, D is TRBD1 (5 bases). This CDR3 is built from 17 residues. Germline V gene data show CDR1 as SEHNR and CDR2 as FQNEAQ (reference sequence). V was clipped by 3 bases and J by 4 bases, with 21 bases between them. DNA for the CDR3: TGTGCCAGCAGCTTTGGGGGACCCCGGATTAGTGGCTATGGCTACACCTTC. It yields the protein CASSFGGPRISGYGYTF.

This sequence joins TRBV5-1 and TRBJ2-1; tentatively, D is TRBD1 (5 bases). In germline, CDR1 is SGHRS, CDR2 YFSETQ. Trimming stripped 4 bases from V and 5 bases from J, with 13 bases between. This CDR3 has 14 amino acids. The CDR3 loop is CASSDRLGDNEQFF. CDR3 DNA sequence: TGCGCCAGCAGCGACAGATTGGGTGACAATGAGCAGTTCTTC.

This clone was detected only once. The genes are TRBV2 and TRBJ2-3; 8 nucleotides align to TRBD1. This CDR3 has 14 amino acids. V lost 8 bases and J lost 1; bases outside the gene matches: 5. CDR1 SNHLY and CDR2 FYNNEI come from the germline V gene. The CDR3 here is CASLMGQGTDTQYF. Written as DNA, the CDR3 is TGTGCCAGCCTTATGGGACAGGGCACAGATACGCAGTATTTT.

The chain combines TRBV7-9 with TRBJ2-3, with TRBD1 matching over 8 bases. The V segment lost 5 bases and the J segment 4 bases; nucleotides outside the gene matches: 8. The germline CDR1 and CDR2 sequences are SEHNR and FQNEAQ (reference sequence). CDR3 length equals 15 residues. CDR3 bases: TGTGCCAGCAGCCGGGGACAGGCGCCATCAGATACGCAGTATTTT. Translated, it gives CASSRGQAPSDTQYF. The complete variable domain, with remaining parts taken from reference TRBV7-9 and TRBJ2-3, reads DTGVSQNPRHKITKRGQNVTFRCDPISEHNRLYWYRQTLGQGPEFLTYFQNEAQLEKSRLLSDRFSAERPKGSFSTLEIQRTEQGDSAMYLCASSRGQAPSDTQYFGPGTRLTVL.